The 11 T cell receptor beta chains below all came from one sample that was sequenced in a study of blood T cell repertoires in COVID-19 (dated by TCRdb to about 2020). The library was generated by the immunoSEQ multiplex PCR assay. This is the immuneACCESS table as TCRdb keeps it, with only in-frame sequences that have V and J called. A part of the clones is gone; compared with another copy, unresolved V genes explain less than half, and the rest is unexplained. The sample table shows some 180,000 clones, and roughly 80% are seen once. The ten largest clonotypes hold about 5% of the sample. The specimen was PBMCs or T cells enriched from blood (not recorded which). These receptors came from a woman aged 55-69 years with acute COVID-19.

This chain uses TRBV6-5 with TRBJ2-7; weak D call: TRBD1 (5 bases). The CDR3 extends over 15 amino acids. Germline lookup yields CDR1 MNHEY and CDR2 SVGAGI. Trimming took 2 bases from V and 5 from J, leaving 16 bases between them. CDR3: CASSYLAGIQHEQYF. The CDR3 DNA follows: TGTGCCAGCAGTTACCTTGCAGGGATTCAGCACGAGCAGTACTTC.

Only a few counts were recorded for this clone. The CDR3 bases are TGTGCCAGCAGCATGGCTACAGCTGGAAACACCATATATTTT. Residues: CASSMATAGNTIYF. The V and J genes are TRBV5-4 and TRBJ1-3; D remains ambiguous. Trimming shortened V by 4 bases and J by 2 bases, and 10 bases separated the two germline ends. The CDR3 has 14 residues. Germline values: CDR1 SGHNT, CDR2 YYREEE (reference sequence).

The chain uses TRBV7-2 and TRBJ2-5; 12 bases align to TRBD1. Per germline, CDR1 SGHTA and CDR2 FQGNSA. The CDR3 totals 16 residues. The J segment lost 5 bases and the V segment lost 5 bases, leaving 9 bases of the junction unmatched. CDR3 sequence: CASSATGTGGQETQYF. The CDR3, as DNA: TGTGCCAGCAGCGCCACCGGGACAGGGGGCCAGGAGACCCAGTACTTC.

The V gene is TRBV4-3, the J gene TRBJ1-2; TRBD1 agrees at 9 bases. J was trimmed by 8 bases and V by 4 bases; bases with no gene match: 14. The CDR3 has 16 amino acids. CDR1 and CDR2 from the germline V gene are LGHNA and YSLEER. The CDR3 DNA follows: TGCGCCAGCAGCCGAGACGCCGGACAGGGGAGTGGGGGCTACACCTTC. Translating gives CASSRDAGQGSGGYTF.

The chain employs TRBV7-2 and TRBJ2-5, with D perhaps matching TRBD1 (6 bases). From germline, CDR1 is SGHTA and CDR2 FQGNSA. The ends were cut back, 6 bases at V and 4 bases at J, with 15 bases in the middle. CDR3 length: 14 residues. This chain's CDR3 is CASRLGGQGETQYF. Written as DNA, the CDR3 is TGTGCCAGCAGACTTGGGGGCCAGGGAGAGACCCAGTACTTC. The whole variable domain, remainder taken from reference TRBV7-2 and TRBJ2-5, is GAGVSQSPSNKVTEKGKDVELRCDPISGHTALYWYRQSLGQGLEFLIYFQGNSAPDKSGLPSDRFSAERTGGSVSTLTIQRTQQEDSAVYLCASRLGGQGETQYFGPGTRLLVL.

The genes are TRBV18 and TRBJ2-7, with TRBD1 as a possible D gene (5 bases). The germline CDR1 and CDR2 sequences are KGHSH and LQKENI. V was shortened by 2 bases and J by 4 bases, with 9 bases between the two germline ends. The CDR3 runs 13 residues. CDR3 sequence reads: CASSPNQGYEQYF. As DNA, the CDR3 is TGTGCCAGCTCACCAAATCAGGGTTACGAGCAGTACTTC.

This chain links TRBV24-1 with TRBJ2-7; 8 nucleotides line up with TRBD1. There are 14 residues in the CDR3. V trimming: 5 bases; J trimming: 5 bases; junction bases outside the gene matches: 7. Per germline, CDR1 KGHDR and CDR2 SFDVKD. The CDR3 spells CATSVPGGNDEQYF. In DNA form, the CDR3 reads TGTGCCACCAGTGTCCCAGGGGGCAACGACGAGCAGTACTTC.

The chain employs TRBV18 and TRBJ2-4; perhaps TRBD2 as D (5 bases). Germline loops: CDR1 KGHSH, CDR2 LQKENI. The CDR3 is made up of 15 amino acids. V gave up 5 bases and J gave up 1 base, with 12 bases separating them. This chain's CDR3 is CASSFGVAAKNIQYF. In nucleotides, the CDR3 is TGTGCCAGCTCATTCGGGGTTGCGGCCAAAAACATTCAGTACTTC.

The CDR3 region is CASSLRAGETGELFF. The CDR3 DNA reads TGCGCCAGCAGCTTGAGAGCAGGGGAAACCGGGGAGCTGTTTTTT. The V and J genes are TRBV5-1 and TRBJ2-2; TRBD1 might be the D (6 bases). Germline-derived CDR1 and CDR2 are SGHRS and YFSETQ. Trimming stripped 1 base from V and 5 bases from J, with 12 bases between. The CDR3 consists of 15 residues. Supplemented by reference TRBV5-1 and TRBJ2-2, the full variable domain reads KAGVTQTPRYLIKTRGQQVTLSCSPISGHRSVSWYQQTPGQGLQFLFEYFSETQRNKGNFPGRFSGRQFSNSRSEMNVSTLELGDSALYLCASSLRAGETGELFFGEGSRLTVL.

The CDR3 loop reads CASQGGGDYGYTF. CDR3 DNA sequence: TGTGCCTCCCAAGGGGGGGGAGACTATGGCTACACCTTC. The J gene is TRBJ1-2, the V gene TRBV27; perhaps TRBD1 as D (6 bases). This CDR3 region has 13 residues. V lost 11 bases and J lost 3, with 16 bases in between. Germline V gene data show CDR1 as MNHEY and CDR2 as SMNVEV (reference sequence).

The genes are TRBV5-1 and TRBJ2-5, with 9 bases matching TRBD1. The CDR3 totals 16 residues. Germline trimming cut 0 bases from V and 2 bases from J; bases unmatched to any gene: 5. Germline lookup yields CDR1 SGHRS and CDR2 YFSETQ. The CDR3 sequence is CASSLAPGTGQETQYF. In DNA, the CDR3 is TGCGCCAGCAGCTTGGCTCCCGGGACAGGGCAAGAGACCCAGTACTTC. Drawing the rest from reference TRBV5-1 and TRBJ2-5, the complete variable domain is KAGVTQTPRYLIKTRGQQVTLSCSPISGHRSVSWYQQTPGQGLQFLFEYFSETQRNKGNFPGRFSGRQFSNSRSEMNVSTLELGDSALYLCASSLAPGTGQETQYFGPGTRLLVL.